This T cell receptor (beta chain) was captured in a study of CD8+CD57+ T cells in acquired aplastic anemia. Study background: The mean DNA yield obtained from sorted CD4+ and CD8+ cells came to roughly 3.4 ug. The study, taken as a whole, reports: Fewer than 30 CD8+ CDR3 sequences were shared between patients and controls. Patients and controls were not found to differ significantly in CD8+ Simpson's diversity.

Patients chosen for sequencing had shown CD8+CD57+ cell expansion by flow cytometry. CDR3 size: 16 residues. Trimming cost V 3 bases and J 3 bases; bases outside gene matches: 6. Germline CDR1 and CDR2: KGHDR and SFDVKD. Comment on this clonotype: Its specificity is not known.

The template for TCR beta VDJ and CDR3 sequence profiling was genomic DNA. A single record per CDR3 protein comes from TCRdb applying MiXCR to the reads. The sample has 150,000 to 160,000 distinct CDR3 sequences, 40% to 65% seen once. This clonotype was sampled from a human donor with aplastic anemia. The sequencing sample was made of sorted CD4+, CD8+, or CD8+CD57+ T cells (not recorded which) from PBMCs. The chain recombines TRBV24-1 with TRBJ2-5; 10 bases map to TRBD1. The CDR3 loop reads CATSDPGTGAEETQYF. The CDR3 DNA reads as TGTGCCACCAGTGATCCGGGGACAGGGGCGGAAGAGACCCAGTACTTC.